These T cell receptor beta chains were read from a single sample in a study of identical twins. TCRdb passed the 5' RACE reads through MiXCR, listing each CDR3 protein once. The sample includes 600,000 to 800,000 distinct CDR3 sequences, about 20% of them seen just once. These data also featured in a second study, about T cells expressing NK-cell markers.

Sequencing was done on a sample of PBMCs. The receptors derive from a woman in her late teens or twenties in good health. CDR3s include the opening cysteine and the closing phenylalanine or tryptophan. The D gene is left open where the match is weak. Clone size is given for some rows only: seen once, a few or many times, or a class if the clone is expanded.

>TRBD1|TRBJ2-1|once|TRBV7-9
TGTGCCAGCAGCTCAACAGGGGACAATTATGAGCAGTTCTTC
CASSSTGDNYEQFF
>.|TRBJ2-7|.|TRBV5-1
TGCGCCAGCAGCTTGTACAGGGATTCCTACGAGCAGTACTTC
CASSLYRDSYEQYF
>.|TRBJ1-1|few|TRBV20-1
TGCAGTGCTAGAGCCGGGATCTATAGGGAGGTTGAAGCTTTCTTT
CSARAGIYREVEAFF
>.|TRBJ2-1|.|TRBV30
TGTGCCTGGACCCGGGACTTTAGCTCCTACAATGAGCAGTTCTTC
CAWTRDFSSYNEQFF
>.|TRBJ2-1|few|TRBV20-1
TGCAGTGCTACCCTCGCCAGGGCCAATGAGCAGTTCTTC
CSATLARANEQFF
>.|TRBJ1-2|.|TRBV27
TGTGCCAGCAGTTTATGGGGGGGCGCTTATGGCTACACCTTC
CASSLWGGAYGYTF
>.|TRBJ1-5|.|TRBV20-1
TGCAGTGCTAGATCCTTTAATCAGCCCCAGCATTTT
CSARSFNQPQHF
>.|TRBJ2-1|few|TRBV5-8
TGTGCCAGCAGCTTGAACCGGGGTAACTACAATGAGCAGTTCTTC
CASSLNRGNYNEQFF
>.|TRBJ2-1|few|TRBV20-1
TGCAGTGCTGTTCAGCCAAAGGCCTACAATGAGCAGTTCTTC
CSAVQPKAYNEQFF
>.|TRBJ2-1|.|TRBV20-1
TGCAGTGCTAGTGAGGGCTTATACAATGAGCAGTTCTTC
CSASEGLYNEQFF
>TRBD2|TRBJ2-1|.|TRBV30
TGTGCCTGGGATAGCGGGAGTCTGCTGTTCTTC
CAWDSGSLLFF
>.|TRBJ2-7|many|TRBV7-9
TGTGCCAGCAGCTTATCTCACGAGCAGTACTTC
CASSLSHEQYF
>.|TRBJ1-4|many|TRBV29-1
TGCAGCGTTATTCGGCAGGGAAATAATGAAAAACTGTTTTTT
CSVIRQGNNEKLFF
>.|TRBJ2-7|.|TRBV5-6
TGTGCCATCAGCCCCAGGCACCGCTGCTACGAGCAGTACTTC
CAISPRHRCYEQYF
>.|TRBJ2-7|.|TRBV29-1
TGCAGCGTTTTCGGTCAGGGGAAGGGCGAGCAGTACTTC
CSVFGQGKGEQYF
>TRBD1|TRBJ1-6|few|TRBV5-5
TGTGCCAGCAGCCCCCCGGGACAGACCATGTCACCCCTCCACTTT
CASSPPGQTMSPLHF
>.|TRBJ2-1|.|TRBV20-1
TGCAGTGCAGCTCGGGACGGAAGATACAATGAGCAGTTCTTC
CSAARDGRYNEQFF
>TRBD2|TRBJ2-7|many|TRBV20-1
TGCAGTGCTAGGGGGACTAGCTCTTACGAGCAGTACTTC
CSARGTSSYEQYF
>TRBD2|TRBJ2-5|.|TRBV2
TGTGCCAGCAGCGGGACTAGCGGGGGAGAGACCCAGTACTTC
CASSGTSGGETQYF
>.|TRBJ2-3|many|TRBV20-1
TGCAGTGCTAGTAAGCCCTTAGGGTCACCGCAGTATTTT
CSASKPLGSPQYF
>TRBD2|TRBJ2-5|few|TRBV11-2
TGTGCCAGCAGCTTAGATACAGGACTAGCGTCGGAGACCCAGTACTTC
CASSLDTGLASETQYF
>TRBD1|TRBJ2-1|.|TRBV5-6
TGTGCCAGCTTTGACCCTCGGGACAGGGACAATGAGCAGTTCTTC
CASFDPRDRDNEQFF
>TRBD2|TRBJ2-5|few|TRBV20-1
TGCAGTGCTCCCAAGGGACTAGCGGGAGGAGCGGAGACCCAGTACTTC
CSAPKGLAGGAETQYF
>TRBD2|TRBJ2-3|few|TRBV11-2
TGTGCCAGCAGCTTGCTAGCGGGAAGGAGGACAGATACGCAGTATTTT
CASSLLAGRRTDTQYF
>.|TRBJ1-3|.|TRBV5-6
TGTGCCAGCAGCTTGGGGTTGAGGGTCGGAAACACCATATATTTT
CASSLGLRVGNTIYF
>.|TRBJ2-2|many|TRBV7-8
TGTGCCAGCAGCTTCAGGGAAGGGAAACACCCTAACACCGGGGAGCTGTTTTTT
CASSFREGKHPNTGELFF
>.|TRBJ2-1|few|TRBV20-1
TGCAGTGCTAGAGTCACAAACCCCTACAATGAGCAGTTCTTC
CSARVTNPYNEQFF
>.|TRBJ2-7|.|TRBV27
TGTGCCAGCAGTACGTTTGGGGGGCCCTACTACGAGCAGTACTTC
CASSTFGGPYYEQYF
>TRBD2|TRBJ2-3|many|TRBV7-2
TGTGCCAGCAGCCTCTTAGCGGGAGGGTTGGCAGATACGCAGTATTTT
CASSLLAGGLADTQYF
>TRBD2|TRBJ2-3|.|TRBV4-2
TGTGCCAGCAGCCAAGAAATGGAGCGGCTAGCGGGGGTCGATACGCAGTATTTT
CASSQEMERLAGVDTQYF